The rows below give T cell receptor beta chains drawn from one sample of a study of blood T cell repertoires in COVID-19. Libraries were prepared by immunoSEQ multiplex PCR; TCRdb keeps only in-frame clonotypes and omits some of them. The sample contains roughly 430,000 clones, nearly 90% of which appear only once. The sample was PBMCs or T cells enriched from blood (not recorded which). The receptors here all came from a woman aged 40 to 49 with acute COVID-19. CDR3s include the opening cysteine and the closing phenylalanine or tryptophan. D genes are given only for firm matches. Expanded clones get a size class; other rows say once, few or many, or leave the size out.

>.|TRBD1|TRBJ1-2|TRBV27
CASSLSSTGAVSGYTF
TGTGCCAGCAGTTTATCTTCGACAGGGGCGGTTTCTGGCTACACCTTC
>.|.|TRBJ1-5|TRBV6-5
CASNSEQRNQPQHF
TGTGCCAGCAATAGTGAGCAACGCAATCAGCCCCAGCATTTT
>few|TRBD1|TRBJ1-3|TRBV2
CASSERTGDGNTIYF
TGTGCCAGCAGCGAGAGGACAGGGGATGGAAACACCATATATTTT
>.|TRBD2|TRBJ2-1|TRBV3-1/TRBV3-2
CASSQERGTRYNEQFF
TGTGCCAGCAGCCAAGAGCGGGGGACTCGCTACAATGAGCAGTTCTTC
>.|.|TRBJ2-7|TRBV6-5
CASSYSSSSYEQYF
TGTGCCAGCAGTTACTCTTCCAGTTCCTACGAGCAGTACTTC
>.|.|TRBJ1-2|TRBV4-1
CASSQGAAPYGYTF
TGCGCCAGCAGCCAAGGGGCAGCCCCCTATGGCTACACCTTC
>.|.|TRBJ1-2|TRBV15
CATSRDGRGSYGYTF
TGTGCCACCAGCAGAGATGGCAGGGGAAGCTATGGCTACACCTTC
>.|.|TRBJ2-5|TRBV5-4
CASSLVPGETQYF
TGTGCCAGCAGCTTGGTGCCGGGGGAGACCCAGTACTTC
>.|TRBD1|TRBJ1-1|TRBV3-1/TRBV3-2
CASSQSDRVYTEAFF
TGTGCCAGCAGCCAATCTGACAGGGTCTACACTGAAGCTTTCTTT
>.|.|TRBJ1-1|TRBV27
CASSLQIGGTEAFF
TGTGCCAGCAGTCTACAGATAGGCGGGACTGAAGCTTTCTTT
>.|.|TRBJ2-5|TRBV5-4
CASSLQGYEETQYF
TGTGCCAGCAGCTTGCAGGGTTATGAGGAGACCCAGTACTTC
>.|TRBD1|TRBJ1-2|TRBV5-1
CASSSDPGTDYYGYTF
TGCGCCAGCAGCTCTGACCCCGGGACAGATTATTATGGCTACACCTTC
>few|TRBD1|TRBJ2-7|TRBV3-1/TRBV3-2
CASSQDAQGSREQYF
TGTGCCAGCAGCCAAGATGCACAGGGGAGTCGCGAGCAGTACTTC